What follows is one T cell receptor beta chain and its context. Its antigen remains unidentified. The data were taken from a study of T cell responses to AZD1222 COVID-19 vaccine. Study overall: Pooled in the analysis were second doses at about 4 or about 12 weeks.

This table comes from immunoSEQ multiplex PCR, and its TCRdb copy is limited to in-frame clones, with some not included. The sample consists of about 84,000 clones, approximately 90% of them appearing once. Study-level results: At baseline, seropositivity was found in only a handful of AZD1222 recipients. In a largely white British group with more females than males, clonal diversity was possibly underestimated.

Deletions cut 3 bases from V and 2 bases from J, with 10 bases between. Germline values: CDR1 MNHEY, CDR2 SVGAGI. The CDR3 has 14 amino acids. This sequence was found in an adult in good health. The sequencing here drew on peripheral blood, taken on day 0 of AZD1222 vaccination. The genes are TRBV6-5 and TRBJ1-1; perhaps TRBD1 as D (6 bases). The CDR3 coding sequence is TGTGCCAGCAGTTATGGGGGGGCCAACACTGAAGCTTTCTTT. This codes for CASSYGGANTEAFF.